This entry lists 12 T cell receptor beta chains sequenced from one sample in a study of T cell responses to AZD1222 COVID-19 vaccine (dated by TCRdb to the early 2020s). The time point label of this sample denotes: about 28 days (+/-7) after the second vaccine dose. Library method: the immunoSEQ multiplex PCR assay. Entries here come from immuneACCESS through TCRdb and include only in-frame sequences with V and J called. Some clones fail to appear in such tables; in the studies checked, an unresolved V gene covers under half of the shortfall, and the cause of the remainder is unknown. The table for this sample lists roughly 40,000 clones; 90% of them were counted only once. The ten most abundant clones make up over 35% of the sample. The sample consisted of peripheral blood, taken 28 days after the second AZD1222 dose. The origin of the receptors is an adult who received the AZD1222 COVID-19 vaccine.

This clone was observed a single time. The V gene is TRBV10-1, the J gene TRBJ2-4; D is possibly TRBD2 (5 bases). V gave up 2 bases and J gave up 9 bases, with 11 bases separating them. The CDR3 sequence is 13 residues long. Germline assignment: CDR1 WNHNN and CDR2 SYGVQD (reference sequence). The CDR3 nucleotides read TGCGCCAGCAGTGAGCGGTTGGCGGGCATTCAGTACTTC. Translated: CASSERLAGIQYF.

This sequence joins TRBV7-9 and TRBJ1-6; 7 bases agree with TRBD1. V shed 5 bases, J shed 8 bases, and the junction held 6 bases outside the gene matches. Germline CDR1 reads SEHNR; CDR2 reads FQNEAQ (reference sequence). The CDR3 runs 14 residues. CDR3 sequence reads: CASSVQGRDSPLHF. The CDR3 nucleotides are TGTGCCAGCAGCGTACAGGGGCGTGATTCACCCCTCCACTTT.

The chain couples TRBV6-6 to TRBJ1-2; a possible D gene is TRBD1 (6 bases). From germline, CDR1 is MNHNY and CDR2 SVGAGI (reference sequence). Trimming took 0 bases from V and 7 from J, leaving 12 bases between them. The CDR3 has 14 residues. CDR3 nucleotides: TGTGCCAGCAGTTACTCGACGAAGGGGGGTGGCTACACCTTC. Protein: CASSYSTKGGGYTF.

The gene calls are TRBV27 and TRBJ1-1, with 8 bases fitting TRBD1. This CDR3 comprises 14 residues. V shed 2 bases and J 5 bases; nucleotides not matched to a gene: 4. CDR1 and CDR2 (germline): MNHEY, SMNVEV (reference sequence). CDR3 DNA: TGTGCCAGCAGTTTACGGACAGGGTATACTGAAGCTTTCTTT. This sequence encodes CASSLRTGYTEAFF.

V usage is TRBV7-9 and J usage is TRBJ2-7; D is possibly TRBD2 (5 bases). This CDR3 contains 14 residues. V was shortened by 4 bases and J by 7 bases, with 17 bases between the two germline ends. The V gene's germline CDR1 is SEHNR and CDR2 FQNEAQ (reference sequence). CDR3 coding DNA: TGTGCCAGCAGCTCCTTAAATTGGCCGGGGGAGCAGTACTTC. As protein: CASSSLNWPGEQYF.

This chain links TRBV24-1 with TRBJ2-2; 7 bases align to TRBD2. J was trimmed by 6 bases and V by 7 bases; bases with no gene match: 7. Germline V gives CDR1 KGHDR, CDR2 SFDVKD. The CDR3 contains 14 residues. CDR3 residues: CATRSAGDPGELFF. CDR3 sequence (DNA): TGTGCCACCAGAAGTGCGGGAGATCCCGGGGAGCTGTTTTTT.

This clone showed up just once. This rearrangement joins TRBV2 to TRBJ1-2; weak D call: TRBD1 (5 bases). Trimming took off 3 bases at V and 7 bases at J, with 12 bases between the two ends. Germline CDR1 and CDR2: SNHLY and FYNNEI. The CDR3 extends over 13 amino acids. The CDR3, as DNA: TGTGCCAGCAGTGATACAGGTTGGTCTGGCTACACCTTC. Translated: CASSDTGWSGYTF.

The chain recombines TRBV19 with TRBJ1-1, with a possible D match to TRBD1 (5 bases). This CDR3 region has 14 residues. Trimming left V 6 bases short and J 6 bases short, with 17 bases between. CDR1 is LNHDA, CDR2 SQIVND, per germline (reference sequence). CDR3: CASSRIQGTAEAFF. As DNA, the CDR3 is TGTGCCAGTAGCAGGATTCAGGGTACAGCTGAAGCTTTCTTT.

The genes are TRBV19 and TRBJ2-7, with D possibly being TRBD1 (5 bases). The germline V and J ends were trimmed by 10 bases and 0 bases, with 19 bases remaining between them. In germline, CDR1 is LNHDA, CDR2 SQIVND (reference sequence). This CDR3 has 15 amino acids. As DNA, the CDR3 is TGTGCCACCCGATCCCAGGGCAGATCCTCCTACGAGCAGTACTTC. Translated, it gives CATRSQGRSSYEQYF.

The chain's CDR3 is CASSRGVSGGRTYEQYF. CDR3 bases: TGCGCCAGCAGCCGTGGTGTTAGCGGGGGGAGGACCTACGAGCAGTACTTC. The chain links TRBV4-1 to TRBJ2-7; 10 nucleotides line up with TRBD2. The ends lost 4 bases at V and 2 bases at J; junction bases unmatched: 11. The CDR3 is 17 residues long. Per the germline V gene, CDR1 is MGHRA and CDR2 is YSYEKL.

V and J are TRBV5-8 and TRBJ2-1; D is perhaps TRBD1 (6 bases). Germline CDR1 SGHTS, CDR2 YDEGEE. The ends were cut back, 2 bases at V and 6 bases at J, with 15 bases in the middle. The CDR3 sequence is 15 residues long. The CDR3 bases are TGTGCCAGCAGCTTAGCCGGGACACCCCCCAATGAGCAGTTCTTC. It codes for CASSLAGTPPNEQFF. Drawing the rest from reference TRBV5-8 and TRBJ2-1, the complete variable domain is EAGVTQSPTHLIKTRGQQATLRCSPISGHTSVYWYQQALGLGLQFLLWYDEGEERNRGNFPPRFSGRQFPNYSSELNVNALELEDSALYLCASSLAGTPPNEQFFGPGTRLTVL.

This clone was seen only once. The genes are TRBV19 and TRBJ2-7; 9 bases are shared with TRBD1. Germline V CDR1 and CDR2: LNHDA, SQIVND (reference sequence). The length of the CDR3 is 15 residues. J gave up 4 bases and V 4 bases, and 8 bases lay outside the gene matches. CDR3 in amino acids: CASSTGTGPTYEQYF. In nucleotides, the CDR3 is TGTGCCAGTAGTACCGGGACAGGGCCAACGTACGAGCAGTACTTC.